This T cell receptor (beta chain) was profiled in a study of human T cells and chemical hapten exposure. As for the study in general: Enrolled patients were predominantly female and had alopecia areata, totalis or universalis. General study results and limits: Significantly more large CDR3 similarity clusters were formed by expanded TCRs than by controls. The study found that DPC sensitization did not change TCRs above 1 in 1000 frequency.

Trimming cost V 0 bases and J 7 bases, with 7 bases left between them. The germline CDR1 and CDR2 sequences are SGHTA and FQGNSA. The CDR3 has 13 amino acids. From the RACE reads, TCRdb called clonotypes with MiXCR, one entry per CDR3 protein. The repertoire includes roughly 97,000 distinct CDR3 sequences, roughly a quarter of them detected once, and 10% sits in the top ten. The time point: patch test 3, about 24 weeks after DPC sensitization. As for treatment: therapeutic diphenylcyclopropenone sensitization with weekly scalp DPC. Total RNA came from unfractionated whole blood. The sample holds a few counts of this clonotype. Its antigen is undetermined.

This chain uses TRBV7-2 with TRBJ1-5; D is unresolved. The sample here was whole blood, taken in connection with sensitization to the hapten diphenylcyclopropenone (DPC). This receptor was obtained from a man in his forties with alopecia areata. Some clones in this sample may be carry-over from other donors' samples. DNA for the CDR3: TGTGCCAGCAGCTTAGCTCCGTTCCAGCCCCAGCATTTT. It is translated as CASSLAPFQPQHF. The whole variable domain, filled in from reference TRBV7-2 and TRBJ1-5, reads GAGVSQSPSNKVTEKGKDVELRCDPISGHTALYWYRQSLGQGLEFLIYFQGNSAPDKSGLPSDRFSAERTGGSVSTLTIQRTQQEDSAVYLCASSLAPFQPQHFGDGTRLSIL.